This note documents a single T cell receptor beta chain sequence. The data stem from a study of blood T cell repertoires in COVID-19. The ends lost 4 bases at V and 5 bases at J; junction bases unmatched: 5. CDR1 and CDR2 (germline): SGHVS, FNYEAQ. This CDR3 comprises 14 residues. Clones were sequenced by immunoSEQ multiplex PCR, and TCRdb holds only the in-frame ones, with some missing. This sample has approximately 260,000 clones, with approximately 88% found just once. This sequence was found in a man aged 50 or older with acute or convalescent COVID-19. The sequencing sample was made of peripheral blood. The V and J genes are TRBV7-6 and TRBJ2-1; 7 bases are shared with TRBD1. The CDR3 reads CASSSDRSHNEQFF. The CDR3 bases are TGTGCCAGCAGCTCGGACAGGTCCCACAATGAGCAGTTCTTC. Together with reference TRBV7-6 and TRBJ2-1, the CDR3 gives the full variable domain: GAGVSQSPRYKVTKRGQDVALRCDPISGHVSLYWYRQALGQGPEFLTYFNYEAQQDKSGLPNDRFSAERPEGSISTLTIQRTEQRDSAMYRCASSSDRSHNEQFFGPGTRLTVL.